The 32 T cell receptor beta chains below were found in one sample sequenced in a study of persistence of HIV-infected CD4 T cells. An overlapping HIV-1 Gag peptide pool stimulated these cells at about 0.91 ug/peptide/mL. Responding CD4+ T cells were sorted by upregulation of both CD40 ligand and CD69. For these receptors, no antigen is known. The immunoSEQ assay was version 4, run in survey mode. The protocol was immunoSEQ multiplex PCR, while the TCRdb copy is restricted to in-frame clones and leaves out a portion. The sample contains 25,000 to 35,000 clones, 60% to 75% of which appear only once. The specimen was CD4+ T cells sorted from PBMCs after 18-hour stimulation, collected from a patient who received antiretroviral therapy. Receptor source: an adult man with HIV who was CMV-seropositive.

The chain uses TRBV3-1 (or the pseudogene TRBV3-2) and TRBJ2-1, with D perhaps TRBD2 (7 bases). CDR1 and CDR2 from the germline V gene are LGHDT and YNNKEL (reference sequence). Deletions cut 0 bases from V and 3 bases from J, with 12 bases between. This CDR3 has 16 amino acids. The CDR3 DNA reads as TGTGCCAGCAGCCAAGATGAGGGGGGGTACTACAATGAGCAGTTCTTC. Protein product: CASSQDEGGYYNEQFF.

This clone occurred a few times. V is TRBV7-9 and J is TRBJ1-2; D may be TRBD1 (6 bases). Per germline, CDR1 SEHNR and CDR2 FQNEAQ (reference sequence). V was shortened by 2 bases and J by 3 bases, with 16 bases between the two germline ends. The CDR3 extends over 16 amino acids. The CDR3 DNA reads TGTGCCAGCAGCTTAAGAAACGGGACAACACACTATGGCTACACCTTC. Translated: CASSLRNGTTHYGYTF.

In regard to this clone: Distinct nucleotide sequences in the sample also encode this CDR3. The rearrangement joins TRBV5-1 to TRBJ1-6; the match to TRBD1 covers 7 bases. The CDR3 covers 15 residues. Looked up from germline, CDR1 is SGHRS and CDR2 is YFSETQ. The junction had 3 bases not matched to a gene; V was cut back by 0 bases and J by 6 bases. The CDR3 DNA follows: TGCGCCAGCAGCTTGGCAGCAGGGGGTAATTCACCCCTCCACTTT. As protein: CASSLAAGGNSPLHF.

This clone is medium-sized in the sample. The chain is built from TRBV6-1 and TRBJ1-5, with no clear D. The CDR3 covers 13 residues. CDR1 and CDR2 from the germline V gene are MNHNS and SASEGT. Trimming removed 2 bases from V and 2 bases from J, with 4 bases in between. The CDR3 is CASSEQGNQPQHF. The CDR3 DNA reads as TGTGCCAGCAGTGAACAGGGCAATCAGCCCCAGCATTTT.

The rearrangement links TRBV11-2 to TRBJ2-7, with D unresolved. Looked up from germline, CDR1 is SGHAT and CDR2 is FQNNGV. This CDR3 has 14 amino acids. V lost 0 bases, J lost 2 bases, and 8 bases lay in between. CDR3 DNA sequence: TGTGCCAGCAGCTTAGATCAGGTGACCTACGAGCAGTACTTC. Protein: CASSLDQVTYEQYF.

The chain couples TRBV24-1 to TRBJ1-2, with 7 bases matching TRBD1. CDR3 size: 15 residues. Germline V gives CDR1 KGHDR, CDR2 SFDVKD. The junction had 6 bases not matched to a gene; V was cut back by 4 bases and J by 2 bases. CDR3 DNA: TGTGCCACCAGTGACCCGACAGGGAGCAACTATGGCTACACCTTC. It codes for CATSDPTGSNYGYTF.

The rearrangement links TRBV6-5 to TRBJ1-1; no definite D call. Germline CDR1 reads MNHEY; CDR2 reads SVGAGI. The V gene lost 8 bases and the J gene lost 1 base, with 8 bases spanning the gap. The CDR3 length is 12 residues. CDR3 bases: TGTGCCAGCCGACGGGCGAACACTGAAGCTTTCTTT. Translating it yields CASRRANTEAFF.

The rearrangement joins TRBV27 to TRBJ2-3; the D gene is possibly TRBD2 (6 bases). Germline lookup yields CDR1 MNHEY and CDR2 SMNVEV (reference sequence). The CDR3 covers 19 residues. V was cut by 2 bases and J by 1 base, with 22 bases left in between. DNA of the CDR3: TGTGCCAGCAGTTTAACTCGGGGGACTGTATCCAGCCGCACAGATACGCAGTATTTT. Amino acid sequence: CASSLTRGTVSSRTDTQYF.

The rearrangement uses TRBV4-1 and TRBJ2-7; 8 bases fit TRBD2. CDR1 MGHRA and CDR2 YSYEKL come from the germline V gene. The V gene end was trimmed by 1 base and the J gene end by 2 bases; junction bases not matched to a gene: 4. The CDR3 spans 15 residues. The DNA of the CDR3 is TGCGCCAGCAGCCAAGGACTAGCGCCAACCTACGAGCAGTACTTC. Amino acids: CASSQGLAPTYEQYF.

The rearrangement links TRBV12-3 or TRBV12-4 to TRBJ2-1; a possible D gene is TRBD1 (5 bases). CDR3 length: 13 amino acids. Trimming pared 6 bases from V and 7 bases from J, leaving 13 bases between. The DNA of the CDR3 is TGTGCCAGCAGCCTACGGACATTAAATGAGCAGTTCTTC. Encoded protein: CASSLRTLNEQFF.

This chain links TRBV18 with TRBJ2-2; a possible D gene is TRBD2 (6 bases). The CDR3 sequence is 15 residues long. Trimming removed 2 bases from V and 5 bases from J, with 12 bases in between. Germline V gene data show CDR1 as KGHSH and CDR2 as LQKENI. CDR3 DNA sequence: TGTGCCAGCTCACCAGGGACTTCAATGACCGGGGAGCTGTTTTTT. Its protein is CASSPGTSMTGELFF.

The chain links TRBV12-3 or TRBV12-4 to TRBJ2-7; no reliable D call. V was pared by 3 bases and J by 6 bases, with 9 bases between. CDR3 length: 12 residues. The CDR3 is CASSFKGREQYF. Here the CDR3 DNA reads TGTGCCAGCAGTTTTAAGGGTCGCGAGCAGTACTTC.

The chain couples TRBV12-5 to TRBJ2-6; weak D call: TRBD1 (5 bases). Germline-derived CDR1 and CDR2 are LGHNT and FRNRAP. The CDR3 runs to 17 residues. With 4 bases removed from V and 0 bases from J, the gap between germline ends came to 13 bases. The CDR3 protein is CASGSALGDSGANVLTF. CDR3 bases: TGTGCTAGTGGTTCTGCCCTAGGGGACTCTGGGGCCAACGTCCTGACTTTC.

This chain uses TRBV4-1 with TRBJ2-2; the D is unclear. The germline V gene has CDR1 MGHRA and CDR2 YSYEKL. The CDR3 has 14 residues. The V gene lost 0 bases and the J gene lost 6 bases, with 8 bases spanning the gap. The CDR3 here is CASSQDPWAGELFF. The CDR3 coding sequence is TGCGCCAGCAGCCAAGATCCCTGGGCCGGGGAGCTGTTTTTT.

The CDR3 spells CASSLGRTLTGELFF. CDR3 nucleotide sequence: TGTGCCAGCAGCTTAGGGCGGACATTAACCGGGGAGCTGTTTTTT. The genes are TRBV7-8 and TRBJ2-2, with D perhaps TRBD1 (5 bases). CDR3 length: 15 residues. V was pared by 1 base and J by 5 bases, with 11 bases between. CDR1 SGHVS and CDR2 FQNEAQ come from the germline V gene.

Written as DNA, the CDR3 is TGTGCCAGCAGCTTAGGGGACAGGGTAGGCGAGCAGTACTTC. Protein sequence: CASSLGDRVGEQYF. The chain employs TRBV7-9 and TRBJ2-7; 9 nucleotides align to TRBD1. This CDR3 is 14 amino acids long. V lost 1 base to trimming and J lost 6 bases; unmatched junction nucleotides: 4. Germline V gene lookup returns CDR1 SEHNR and CDR2 FQNEAQ (reference sequence).

The gene calls are TRBV5-1 and TRBJ1-5, with 11 bases aligning to TRBD1. V was clipped by 4 bases and J by 4 bases; unmatched bases: 4. The CDR3 spans 15 residues. Germline CDR1 reads SGHRS; CDR2 reads YFSETQ. The CDR3 is CASSLGDRGNQPQHF. CDR3 coding DNA: TGCGCCAGCAGCCTAGGGGACAGGGGGAATCAGCCCCAGCATTTT.

V usage is TRBV21-1 and J usage is TRBJ1-2. TRBV21-1 is shown as a pseudogene. The CDR3 consists of 16 residues. CDR3 in amino acids: CASSPEGSGSNYGYTF. In DNA form, the CDR3 reads TGTGCCAGCAGCCCCGAGGGGAGTGGTTCCAACTATGGCTACACCTTC.

The gene calls are TRBV6-1 and TRBJ2-7; D is ambiguous. Trimming cost V 3 bases and J 6 bases, with 12 bases left between them. Germline CDR1 MNHNS, CDR2 SASEGT. The CDR3 totals 13 residues. The CDR3 DNA reads TGTGCCAGCAGTGACGGTGGGCAAGCCGAGCAGTACTTC. Residues: CASSDGGQAEQYF.

This clone has only a few counts. The chain recombines TRBV14 with TRBJ1-2, with D tentatively TRBD1 (5 bases). Germline V gene data show CDR1 as SGHDN and CDR2 as FVKESK. This CDR3 spans 13 amino acids. V was shortened by 1 base and J by 8 bases, with 11 bases between the two germline ends. The CDR3 nucleotides read TGTGCCAGCAGCCAAGCGAGACAGAGCGGCTACACCTTC. It specifies CASSQARQSGYTF.

The chain uses TRBV15 and TRBJ1-1; tentative D call: TRBD1 (5 bases). CDR1 LNHNV and CDR2 YYDKDF come from the germline V gene (reference sequence). V was cut by 0 bases and J by 5 bases, with 13 bases left in between. The CDR3 contains 15 residues. Here the CDR3 DNA reads TGTGCCACCAGCAGAGATGTAAGGGGTGTGACTGAAGCTTTCTTT. This sequence encodes CATSRDVRGVTEAFF.

This chain links TRBV7-6 with TRBJ1-2; the match to TRBD1 covers 8 bases. CDR3 length equals 14 residues. Germline-derived CDR1 and CDR2 are SGHVS and FNYEAQ. The V segment lost 5 bases and the J segment 2 bases; nucleotides outside the gene matches: 4. This chain's CDR3 is CASSPRTGNYGYTF. In DNA, the CDR3 is TGTGCCAGCAGCCCTCGGACAGGGAACTATGGCTACACCTTC.

V usage is TRBV4-2 and J usage is TRBJ2-6; D is ambiguous. Germline V gene data show CDR1 as LGHNA and CDR2 as YNFKEQ. V dropped 1 base and J dropped 0 bases, with 10 bases sitting between them. The CDR3 is made up of 17 amino acids. The CDR3 protein is CASSQARDLSGANVLTF. The CDR3 region has the DNA TGTGCCAGCAGCCAAGCGCGAGACCTCTCTGGGGCCAACGTCCTGACTTTC.

This chain connects TRBV10-3 to TRBJ2-1, with 9 bases that match TRBD2. This CDR3 is built from 15 residues. Losses at the gene ends were 4 bases for V and 1 base for J; bases not matched to a gene: 2. The V gene's germline CDR1 is ENHRY and CDR2 SYGVKD. The CDR3 bases are TGTGCCATCAGTGGCGGGGGGGCGTCCTACAATGAGCAGTTCTTC. Protein product: CAISGGGASYNEQFF.

Note on this clone: Other DNA sequences in the same sample also yield this CDR3. The CDR3 nucleotides read TGTGCCAGCAGCTTAGCGGGGGGTCCCTACGAGCAGTACTTC. Translation: CASSLAGGPYEQYF. This chain connects TRBV7-2 to TRBJ2-7; TRBD2 is a possible D gene (6 bases). CDR1 is SGHTA, CDR2 FQGNSA, per germline. V was shortened by 0 bases and J by 2 bases, with 8 bases between the two germline ends. CDR3 length: 14 residues.

This clone was counted only a few times. The chain recombines TRBV6-5 with TRBJ1-1; the D is unclear. The germline CDR1 and CDR2 sequences are MNHEY and SVGAGI. The V end was cut by 4 bases, the J end by 3 bases, with 12 bases between. This CDR3 contains 14 residues. The chain's CDR3 is CASSSIDAYTEAFF. The CDR3 DNA follows: TGTGCCAGCAGTTCTATAGACGCCTACACTGAAGCTTTCTTT.

The genes are TRBV5-1 and TRBJ1-1; possible D gene TRBD1, 5 bases. The V end lost 0 bases, the J end lost 11 bases, and 17 bases lay between the germline ends. Germline V lookup: CDR1 SGHRS, CDR2 YFSETQ. The CDR3 loop spans 14 amino acids. The CDR3 reads CASSLGDTGVDAFF. The CDR3 DNA sequence: TGCGCCAGCAGCTTGGGCGACACAGGAGTAGACGCTTTCTTT.

The J gene is TRBJ1-2, the V gene TRBV6-5, with TRBD1 as a possible D gene (5 bases). Trimming stripped 7 bases from V and 6 bases from J, with 12 bases between. The CDR3 contains 12 residues. Germline V CDR1 and CDR2: MNHEY, SVGAGI. Written as DNA, the CDR3 is TGTGCCAGCAAGGTCCAGGGAAATGGCTACACCTTC. Its protein is CASKVQGNGYTF.

This CDR3 is CASSEQGRNYGYTF. CDR3 in DNA: TGTGCCAGCAGTGAGCAGGGGCGGAACTATGGCTACACCTTC. The chain employs TRBV25-1 and TRBJ1-2, with a tentative D call TRBD1 (6 bases). The CDR3 loop spans 14 amino acids. Germline V gene sequence: CDR1 MGHDK, CDR2 SYGVNS. Trimming left V 3 bases short and J 2 bases short, with 10 bases between.

The rearrangement joins TRBV5-5 to TRBJ1-2, with D hard to call. Germline V lookup: CDR1 SGHKS, CDR2 YYEKEE (reference sequence). The CDR3 totals 13 residues. The V end lost 3 bases, the J end lost 3 bases, and 9 bases lay between the germline ends. The CDR3 DNA reads TGTGCCAGCAGCTCGGCCGGGGACTATGGCTACACCTTC. Protein: CASSSAGDYGYTF.

This clone was counted a single time. This same CDR3 is encoded by further DNA sequences in the sample. V and J are TRBV3-1 (or the pseudogene TRBV3-2) and TRBJ2-7; D call uncertain. The CDR3 is 13 amino acids. Germline CDR1 is LGHDT and CDR2 is YNNKEL (reference sequence). Trimming pared 3 bases from V and 3 bases from J, leaving 9 bases between. The CDR3 protein is CASSQAPYYEQYF. DNA for the CDR3: TGTGCCAGCAGCCAGGCCCCCTACTACGAGCAGTACTTC.

The CDR3 region has the DNA TGTGCCAGCAGCGCCAGTCCGGGGGTCTACGAGCAGTACTTC. This sequence encodes CASSASPGVYEQYF. The V call is TRBV2, the J call TRBJ2-7; possibly TRBD2 for D (6 bases). The V end was cut by 6 bases, the J end by 3 bases, with 15 bases between. The CDR3 is 14 residues long. Per the germline V gene, CDR1 is SNHLY and CDR2 is FYNNEI.